The sequence of this T cell receptor (beta chain) was determined in a study of identical twins. The trim removed 3 bases at V and 2 bases at J, leaving 5 bases unmatched. In germline, CDR1 is GTSNPN, CDR2 SVGIG (reference sequence). The CDR3 runs to 14 residues. Using its own MiXCR run on the 5' RACE reads, TCRdb lists one record per CDR3 protein. Of some 730,000 distinct CDR3 sequences listed, roughly 18% are singletons. The sample was also linked to a second study, of T cells expressing NK-cell markers.

This receptor was obtained from a woman aged 18 to 35 in good health. The material sequenced was PBMCs. The chain uses TRBV30 and TRBJ2-3; 7 nucleotides align to TRBD2. CDR3 sequence reads: CAWRGGLSTDTQYF. DNA for the CDR3: TGTGCCTGGAGGGGGGGACTATCCACAGATACGCAGTATTTT.